This T cell receptor (beta chain) was sequenced for a study of glioma-infiltrating T cells. Regarding the study as a whole: Non-neoplastic patients had below-expected tissue-blood divergence, while all gliomas exceeded expectation.

This clonotype was seen many times. Its antigen is still unknown. Using RNA template, CDR3s of TCR alpha and beta were amplified with iRepertoire arm-PCR. TCRdb independently ran MiXCR on the multiplex PCR reads; one entry per CDR3 protein. In the table there are 160,000 or so distinct CDR3 sequences, about 46% of which are singletons. V was pared by 6 bases and J by 2 bases, with 6 bases of the junction left unmatched. Germline assignment: CDR1 MDHEN and CDR2 SYDVKM. This CDR3 spans 15 amino acids. V gene TRBV28 combines with J gene TRBJ2-7, with 11 nucleotides matching TRBD1. This sequence originates from a human donor with low-grade glioma or glioblastoma, undergoing nonglioma brain surgery, or in good health (not recorded which). Specimen: glioma tissue, nonneoplastic brain tissue, or PBMCs (not recorded which). The CDR3 sequence: CASRTRTGGPYEQYF. In nucleotides, the CDR3 is TGTGCCAGCAGAACGAGGACAGGGGGCCCCTACGAGCAGTACTTC.